Each of the 29 T cell receptor beta chains below was sequenced from the same sample in a study of circulating tumor DNA in untreated peripheral T-cell lymphoma. The data were produced by immunoSEQ multiplex PCR, yet TCRdb's version contains in-frame clones alone and is incomplete. Here the sample spans about 7,200 clones, 77% being singletons. The sequenced sample was tumor tissue. The receptors were sampled from a human donor with peripheral T-cell lymphoma.

The chain combines TRBV19 with TRBJ1-1; a possible D gene is TRBD1 (6 bases). The V end lost 7 bases, the J end lost 0 bases, and 9 bases lay between the germline ends. Germline-derived CDR1 and CDR2 are LNHDA and SQIVND (reference sequence). This CDR3 has 13 residues. The CDR3 here is CASIQGLNTEAFF. CDR3 coding DNA: TGTGCCAGTATTCAGGGGTTGAACACTGAAGCTTTCTTT.

The chain couples TRBV6-8 to TRBJ1-5; the match to TRBD1 covers 10 bases. The germline V gene encodes CDR1 MNHGY and CDR2 SAAAGT. The V gene end was trimmed by 7 bases and the J gene end by 4 bases; junction bases not matched to a gene: 7. The CDR3 extends over 15 amino acids. This CDR3 reads CASTFRDRGNQPQHF. CDR3 nucleotides: TGTGCCAGCACGTTTAGGGACAGGGGAAATCAGCCCCAGCATTTT.

This clone came up a few times. V usage is TRBV19 and J usage is TRBJ2-2; 8 nucleotides match TRBD1. Unmatched junction bases numbered 7, after V lost 3 bases and J lost 7 bases. Germline loops: CDR1 LNHDA, CDR2 SQIVND (reference sequence). This CDR3 contains 15 residues. CDR3 in amino acids: CASSIRGRYSGELFF. DNA for the CDR3: TGTGCCAGTAGTATCAGGGGGCGCTATAGCGGGGAGCTGTTTTTT. The whole variable domain, filled in from reference TRBV19 and TRBJ2-2, reads DGGITQSPKYLFRKEGQNVTLSCEQNLNHDAMYWYRQDPGQGLRLIYYSQIVNDFQKGDIAEGYSVSREKKESFPLTVTSAQKNPTAFYLCASSIRGRYSGELFFGEGSRLTVL.

The chain has TRBV19 and TRBJ1-1, with a tentative D call TRBD1 (5 bases). Trimming took off 4 bases at V and 4 bases at J, with 16 bases between the two ends. Germline V CDR1 and CDR2: LNHDA, SQIVND (reference sequence). CDR3 size: 15 residues. The CDR3 loop reads CASSTGTPRRTEAFF. Written as DNA, the CDR3 is TGTGCCAGTAGTACCGGGACCCCACGTCGCACTGAAGCTTTCTTT. The whole variable domain, remainder taken from reference TRBV19 and TRBJ1-1, is DGGITQSPKYLFRKEGQNVTLSCEQNLNHDAMYWYRQDPGQGLRLIYYSQIVNDFQKGDIAEGYSVSREKKESFPLTVTSAQKNPTAFYLCASSTGTPRRTEAFFGQGTRLTVV.

This rearrangement joins TRBV11-3 to TRBJ2-1; 14 bases fit TRBD2. CDR3 length equals 19 residues. The germline gives CDR1 SGHNT, CDR2 YENEEA. J gave up 1 base and V 5 bases, and 10 bases lay outside the gene matches. The DNA for the CDR3 is TGTGCCAGCAGCCGAGGACTAGCGGGGGGCGTTCGGTCCTACAATGAGCAGTTCTTC. Translated: CASSRGLAGGVRSYNEQFF.

This chain links TRBV10-2 with TRBJ2-3; 14 bases match TRBD2. Germline-derived CDR1 and CDR2 are WSHSY and SAAADI. The CDR3 contains 14 residues. Trimming took 6 bases from V and 8 from J; bases not matched to a gene: 4. The CDR3 reads CASRTSGGAFTQYF. Written as DNA, the CDR3 is TGCGCCAGCAGGACTAGCGGGGGGGCTTTTACGCAGTATTTT.

CDR3 DNA: TGTGCCAGCAGCTGGACCGGGCAAGTTAATGAAAAACTGTTTTTT. It is translated as CASSWTGQVNEKLFF. This chain links TRBV7-7 with TRBJ1-4, with no clear D. The germline gives CDR1 SSHAT, CDR2 FNYEAQ (reference sequence). Between the trimmed V and J ends, which lost 4 bases and 4 bases, there was a span of 13 bases. The CDR3 covers 15 residues.

J is TRBJ2-5 and V is TRBV11-3; 9 bases align to TRBD2. This CDR3 comprises 14 residues. V lost 1 base, J lost 4 bases, and 1 base stayed unmatched. Germline V CDR1 and CDR2: SGHNT, YENEEA. The chain's CDR3 is CASSLVAGVETQYF. The CDR3 nucleotides are TGTGCCAGCAGCTTAGTAGCGGGGGTAGAGACCCAGTACTTC.

The rearrangement uses TRBV6-8 and TRBJ1-2; D is uncertain. The CDR3 sequence is 13 residues long. The germline V and J ends were trimmed by 0 bases and 4 bases, with 6 bases remaining between them. CDR1 and CDR2 (germline): MNHGY, SAAAGT. The CDR3 nucleotides read TGTGCCAGCAGTTACTCAGGGTTCTATGGCTACACCTTC. Translating it yields CASSYSGFYGYTF.

In its sample, this clone was seen once. The gene calls are TRBV11-3 and TRBJ2-5; D might be TRBD1 or TRBD2, each matching 6 bases. The ends were cut back, 5 bases at V and 3 bases at J, with 19 bases in the middle. CDR1 is SGHNT and CDR2 is YENEEA in the germline V gene. The CDR3 has 16 residues. The DNA of the CDR3 is TGTGCCAGCAGCCAAGTCGTAGCGAGGGGGGAAGAGACCCAGTACTTC. Protein sequence: CASSQVVARGEETQYF.

The rearrangement uses TRBV28 and TRBJ2-7, with 7 bases that match TRBD1. CDR1 and CDR2 from the germline V gene are MDHEN and SYDVKM. The CDR3 spans 15 residues. The V gene end was trimmed by 1 base and the J gene end by 2 bases; junction bases not matched to a gene: 5. CDR3 coding DNA: TGTGCCAGCAGTTTATCACGACAGGGAGCCTACGAGCAGTACTTC. Protein: CASSLSRQGAYEQYF.

The chain links TRBV18 to TRBJ1-1; the D is unclear. CDR3 size: 13 residues. V lost 6 bases and J lost 3, with 11 bases in between. CDR1 and CDR2 (germline): KGHSH, LQKENI. The CDR3 DNA reads TGTGCCAGCTCGGTCTTAGACTACACTGAAGCTTTCTTT. Translation: CASSVLDYTEAFF.

The CDR3 sequence: CASKGAGRVNEQFF. The CDR3 DNA reads as TGTGCCAGCAAAGGGGCAGGTCGGGTCAATGAGCAGTTCTTC. The chain employs TRBV6-8 and TRBJ2-1, with D tentatively TRBD1 (5 bases). V was clipped by 7 bases and J by 6 bases, with 16 bases between them. The CDR3 totals 14 residues. CDR1 MNHGY and CDR2 SAAAGT come from the germline V gene.

DNA of the CDR3: TGTGCCAGCAGGACCGGGACAAACCACTACAATGAGCAGTTCTTC. It yields the protein CASRTGTNHYNEQFF. This sequence joins TRBV6-8 and TRBJ2-1; perhaps TRBD1 as D (6 bases). With 6 bases removed from V and 3 bases from J, the gap between germline ends came to 15 bases. CDR3 length: 15 residues. The germline V gene has CDR1 MNHGY and CDR2 SAAAGT.

The rearrangement links TRBV10-2 to TRBJ1-2; D gene uncertain. There are 13 residues in the CDR3. The V and J ends lost 0 bases and 5 bases respectively, with 7 bases between them. The V gene's germline CDR1 is WSHSY and CDR2 SAAADI. The CDR3 DNA follows: TGCGCCAGCAGTGAGTCCGGAGAGTATGGCTACACCTTC. Residues: CASSESGEYGYTF.

The rearrangement uses TRBV6-8 and TRBJ2-3; perhaps TRBD1 as D (5 bases). The CDR3 is 16 amino acids. V dropped 5 bases and J dropped 11 bases, with 26 bases sitting between them. From germline, CDR1 is MNHGY and CDR2 SAAAGT. DNA for the CDR3: TGTGCCAGCAGTCCCAGGATGGGGCGCACCGAAGGAGTGCAGTATTTT. It is translated as CASSPRMGRTEGVQYF.

This clone has a handful of counts. J is TRBJ1-5 and V is TRBV6-8; perhaps TRBD1 as D (6 bases). CDR1 MNHGY and CDR2 SAAAGT come from the germline V gene. The CDR3 extends over 13 amino acids. Trimming pared 4 bases from V and 6 bases from J, leaving 10 bases between. The chain's CDR3 is CASSSGAGQPQHF. For the CDR3, the DNA is TGTGCCAGCAGTTCAGGGGCCGGTCAGCCCCAGCATTTT.

V gene TRBV19 combines with J gene TRBJ1-1; TRBD1 aligns across 8 bases. This CDR3 has 15 amino acids. V lost 4 bases to trimming and J lost 1 base; unmatched junction nucleotides: 5. From germline, CDR1 is LNHDA and CDR2 SQIVND (reference sequence). CDR3 nucleotide sequence: TGTGCCAGTAGTAACCACAGGGGGGCGAACACTGAAGCTTTCTTT. Protein sequence: CASSNHRGANTEAFF.

The chain combines TRBV6-8 with TRBJ1-2; D is unresolved. The CDR3 is 13 amino acids. Germline CDR1 MNHGY, CDR2 SAAAGT. V was pared by 5 bases and J by 4 bases, with 11 bases between. The CDR3 nucleotides read TGTGCCAGCAGTCCCCGTTCCTTCTATGGCTACACCTTC. This translates into CASSPRSFYGYTF.

The V call is TRBV23-1, the J call TRBJ2-2, with D maybe TRBD2 (5 bases). TRBV23-1 is classed as an ORF, of uncertain function. With 6 bases removed from V and 4 bases from J, the gap between germline ends came to 18 bases. The CDR3 is 16 amino acids. The CDR3 loop is CASSQARFEGTGELFF. The CDR3 nucleotides are TGCGCCAGCAGCCAAGCTAGGTTCGAGGGCACCGGGGAGCTGTTTTTT.

Only a few counts were recorded for this clone. V is TRBV6-8 and J is TRBJ1-1; 7 nucleotides line up with TRBD1. Germline lookup yields CDR1 MNHGY and CDR2 SAAAGT. J gave up 3 bases and V 6 bases, and 1 base lay outside the gene matches. The CDR3 has 12 amino acids. CDR3 sequence: CASRDRDTEAFF. The CDR3 coding sequence is TGTGCCAGCAGAGACAGGGACACTGAAGCTTTCTTT.

The rearrangement uses TRBV6-8 and TRBJ2-5; D may be TRBD1 (6 bases). Trimming shortened V by 5 bases and J by 5 bases, and 9 bases separated the two germline ends. Germline CDR1 reads MNHGY; CDR2 reads SAAAGT. The CDR3 covers 12 residues. Written as DNA, the CDR3 is TGTGCCAGCAGTCCCGGACAGGAGACCCAGTACTTC. It yields the protein CASSPGQETQYF.

The rearrangement uses TRBV15 and TRBJ1-5, with 7 bases identical to TRBD1. Trimming removed 6 bases from V and 3 bases from J; junction bases left unmatched: 5. The CDR3 length is 14 residues. The V gene's germline CDR1 is LNHNV and CDR2 YYDKDF (reference sequence). This CDR3 is CATRQQGYNQPQHF. The CDR3 region has the DNA TGTGCCACCAGGCAACAGGGGTACAATCAGCCCCAGCATTTT.

A word on this clone: The DNA is left out, because the CDR3 cannot be placed on it with certainty; the CDR3 is given as TCRdb lists it. The chain has TRBV1 and TRBJ2-1; the DNA was not compared with TRBD1, the D call given in the table. TRBV1 is a pseudogene. Inclusive of both ends, the CDR3 amounts to 17 amino acids. CDR3 amino acids: CASSQVGQGAVYNEQFF.

This clone was counted a few times. The chain couples TRBV11-3 to TRBJ1-3; a weak D match, TRBD1 (6 bases). Germline CDR1 SGHNT, CDR2 YENEEA. V was shortened by 6 bases and J by 3 bases, with 12 bases between the two germline ends. The CDR3 covers 14 residues. The CDR3 reads CASSKQGFGNTIYF. The CDR3 DNA sequence: TGTGCCAGCAGTAAACAGGGATTTGGAAACACCATATATTTT. Complete variable domain (other parts from reference TRBV11-3 and TRBJ1-3): EAGVVQSPRYKIIEKKQPVAFWCNPISGHNTLYWYLQNLGQGPELLIRYENEEAVDDSQLPKDRFSAERLKGVDSTLKIQPAELGDSAVYLCASSKQGFGNTIYFGEGSWLTVV.

In nucleotides, the CDR3 is TGTGCCAGCTCATTCCCGGGACAGGCCTCGACTGAAGCTTTCTTT. It translates to CASSFPGQASTEAFF. This chain joins TRBV18 and TRBJ1-1; TRBD1 matches at 8 bases. J gave up 5 bases and V 5 bases, and 10 bases lay outside the gene matches. CDR1 is KGHSH, CDR2 LQKENI, per germline. The CDR3 runs 15 residues. The full variable domain, completed using reference TRBV18 and TRBJ1-1, is NAGVMQNPRHLVRRRGQEARLRCSPMKGHSHVYWYRQLPEEGLKFMVYLQKENIIDESGMPKERFSAEFPKEGPSILRIQQVVRGDSAAYFCASSFPGQASTEAFFGQGTRLTVV.

V usage is TRBV19 and J usage is TRBJ2-7; 8 bases match TRBD1. The CDR3 totals 17 residues. Per the germline V gene, CDR1 is LNHDA and CDR2 is SQIVND (reference sequence). Unmatched junction bases numbered 12, after V lost 4 bases and J lost 1 base. The CDR3 nucleotides read TGTGCCAGTAGTAGGGGGCTAACCGGGACAGGTTCCTACGAGCAGTACTTC. Amino acids: CASSRGLTGTGSYEQYF.

This chain links TRBV6-8 with TRBJ1-1, with a weak D call TRBD1 (5 bases). The CDR3 is 14 amino acids. Germline loops: CDR1 MNHGY, CDR2 SAAAGT. V shed 2 bases and J shed 3 bases, with 10 bases lying between them. The CDR3, as DNA: TGTGCCAGCAGTTACGGGGGGGTATACACTGAAGCTTTCTTT. Translated, it gives CASSYGGVYTEAFF.

The rearrangement links TRBV19 to TRBJ2-1; D remains ambiguous. This CDR3 is built from 15 residues. The ends were cut back, 3 bases at V and 0 bases at J, with 9 bases in the middle. Germline values: CDR1 LNHDA, CDR2 SQIVND (reference sequence). The CDR3 reads CASSIVADSYNEQFF. CDR3 coding DNA: TGTGCCAGTAGTATCGTCGCGGACTCCTACAATGAGCAGTTCTTC.